What follows are 20 T cell receptor beta chains derived from one specimen sequenced in a study of blood T cell repertoires in COVID-19. The assay was immunoSEQ multiplex PCR, and TCRdb's table has in-frame clones only and misses some. The data show about 87,000 clones, about four fifths seen once. The source material was peripheral blood. The source of these receptors is a woman aged 70-85 years with acute or convalescent COVID-19.

This rearrangement joins TRBV6-5 to TRBJ1-2; a weak D match, TRBD1 (6 bases). This CDR3 comprises 13 residues. V was cut by 10 bases and J by 6 bases, with 18 bases left in between. Germline CDR1 MNHEY, CDR2 SVGAGI. CDR3 in amino acids: CATNRLGGHGYTF. The CDR3 coding sequence is TGTGCCACCAACCGGCTGGGGGGGCATGGCTACACCTTC.

The chain is built from TRBV9 and TRBJ1-3, with TRBD1 matching over 7 bases. This CDR3 is built from 14 residues. Germline values: CDR1 SGDLS, CDR2 YYNGEE. With V trimmed by 0 bases and J by 16 bases, 13 bases remained unmatched. DNA of the CDR3: TGTGCCAGCAGCGTAGCTCCGGACAGGCCTCGATTGTATTTT. This encodes CASSVAPDRPRLYF.

This chain links TRBV6-1 with TRBJ2-5; possible D gene TRBD1, 5 bases. The V and J ends lost 0 bases and 3 bases respectively, with 11 bases between them. Germline V gives CDR1 MNHNS, CDR2 SASEGT. This CDR3 region has 15 residues. CDR3 sequence (DNA): TGTGCCAGCAGTGAAGCCGACAGACAGAAAGAGACCCAGTACTTC. It encodes CASSEADRQKETQYF.

The chain has TRBV6-5 and TRBJ1-2; tentatively, D is TRBD1 (5 bases). V was trimmed by 3 bases and J by 8 bases, leaving 16 bases between them. Germline CDR1 reads MNHEY; CDR2 reads SVGAGI. The CDR3 is 14 residues long. In DNA, the CDR3 is TGTGCCAGCAGTTATATCCAGGGAAGGGTCGGCTACACCTTC. The encoded protein is CASSYIQGRVGYTF.

V and J are TRBV29-1 and TRBJ2-7, with D tentatively TRBD2 (5 bases). The V gene's germline CDR1 is SQVTM and CDR2 ANQGSEA. V was trimmed by 3 bases and J by 6 bases, leaving 15 bases between them. The CDR3 runs to 13 residues. CDR3 nucleotides: TGCAGCGTTGAGTCGGCACGGGATGGCGAGCAGTACTTC. Residues: CSVESARDGEQYF.

The chain employs TRBV12-5 and TRBJ2-2, with 11 bases identical to TRBD2. V shed 1 base, J shed 6 bases, and the junction held 7 bases outside the gene matches. The CDR3 sequence is 17 residues long. Germline CDR1 LGHNT, CDR2 FRNRAP. DNA for the CDR3: TGTGCTAGTGGTTTGGGGGCTAGCGGGGGGCACCCCGGGGAGCTGTTTTTT. It translates to CASGLGASGGHPGELFF.

This chain links TRBV11-3 with TRBJ2-3; TRBD1 might be the D (6 bases). This CDR3 spans 16 amino acids. Per germline, CDR1 SGHNT and CDR2 YENEEA. Trimming took 1 base from V and 4 from J, leaving 15 bases between them. The CDR3: CASSLVQGYRPDTQYF. CDR3 sequence (DNA): TGTGCCAGCAGCTTAGTACAGGGATACCGGCCAGATACGCAGTATTTT.

The chain employs TRBV18 and TRBJ1-2, with unresolved D. There are 16 residues in the CDR3. Trimming pared 3 bases from V and 3 bases from J, leaving 17 bases between. Germline lookup yields CDR1 KGHSH and CDR2 LQKENI. In DNA form, the CDR3 reads TGTGCCAGCTCACCTCAAGCAGGTCTTTCGGACTATGGCTACACCTTC. Protein: CASSPQAGLSDYGYTF.

This chain links TRBV7-9 with TRBJ1-2; weak D call: TRBD1 (6 bases). There are 13 residues in the CDR3. V was trimmed by 3 bases and J by 5 bases, leaving 10 bases between them. Germline CDR1 is SEHNR and CDR2 is FQNEAQ (reference sequence). CDR3 coding DNA: TGTGCCAGCAGCTTCGAACAGGGTTATGGCTACACCTTC. Its translation is CASSFEQGYGYTF. The full variable domain, its missing parts supplied by reference TRBV7-9 and TRBJ1-2, is DTGVSQNPRHKITKRGQNVTFRCDPISEHNRLYWYRQTLGQGPEFLTYFQNEAQLEKSRLLSDRFSAERPKGSFSTLEIQRTEQGDSAMYLCASSFEQGYGYTFGSGTRLTVV.

V usage is TRBV5-6 and J usage is TRBJ1-2; D is possibly TRBD1 (5 bases). V lost 4 bases, J lost 6 bases, and 16 bases lay in between. In germline, CDR1 is SGHDT, CDR2 YYEEEE. CDR3 length equals 14 residues. CDR3 region: CASSIRMDNHGYTF. CDR3 DNA sequence: TGTGCCAGCAGCATCCGGATGGACAACCATGGCTACACCTTC.

The chain joins TRBV7-2 to TRBJ2-7, with a weak D call TRBD2 (6 bases). Germline V gene lookup returns CDR1 SGHTA and CDR2 FQGNSA. Trimming removed 2 bases from V and 5 bases from J, with 13 bases in between. The CDR3 has 14 residues. The CDR3 DNA reads as TGTGCCAGCAGCTTATCGGCCGGGAGCCACGAGCAGTACTTC. This sequence encodes CASSLSAGSHEQYF.

In this sample, this clone turned up once. The rearrangement links TRBV19 to TRBJ1-2; 10 nucleotides line up with TRBD1. V dropped 7 bases and J dropped 5; count of bases not matched to a gene: 13. The CDR3 length is 16 residues. Germline values: CDR1 LNHDA, CDR2 SQIVND (reference sequence). As DNA, the CDR3 is TGTGCCAGTAAAGACAACCGGGACAGGGGACTTTATGGCTACACCTTC. Translating gives CASKDNRDRGLYGYTF.

The V and J genes are TRBV28 and TRBJ1-4; D is possibly TRBD1 (6 bases). The CDR3 totals 18 residues. Between the trimmed V and J ends, which lost 4 bases and 5 bases, there was a span of 23 bases. In germline, CDR1 is MDHEN, CDR2 SYDVKM. In DNA form, the CDR3 reads TGTGCCAGCAGTTCGACAGGATCAAAGAACAACGAAAATGAAAAACTGTTTTTT. Protein: CASSSTGSKNNENEKLFF.

The rearrangement joins TRBV5-6 to TRBJ1-1; D remains unclear. Germline CDR1 and CDR2: SGHDT and YYEEEE. The CDR3 runs 15 residues. Trimming shortened V by 3 bases and J by 2 bases, and 14 bases separated the two germline ends. The CDR3 loop is CASSSERLANTEAFF. The CDR3 bases are TGTGCCAGCAGCTCAGAACGCCTGGCAAACACTGAAGCTTTCTTT. Variable domain in full (rest from reference TRBV5-6 and TRBJ1-1): DAGVTQSPTHLIKTRGQQVTLRCSPKSGHDTVSWYQQALGQGPQFIFQYYEEEERQRGNFPDRFSGHQFPNYSSELNVNALLLGDSALYLCASSSERLANTEAFFGQGTRLTVV.

In this sample, this clone turned up once. The chain recombines TRBV27 with TRBJ1-2, with D unresolved. This CDR3 is built from 14 residues. V was shortened by 4 bases and J by 3 bases, with 12 bases between the two germline ends. Germline values: CDR1 MNHEY, CDR2 SMNVEV (reference sequence). The CDR3 is CASSSITAYYGYTF. The CDR3 DNA reads TGTGCCAGCAGTTCCATAACAGCATACTATGGCTACACCTTC.

This clone has only one observation. The chain recombines TRBV10-3 with TRBJ1-1; D is uncertain. V was cut by 6 bases and J by 3 bases, with 14 bases left in between. CDR1 is ENHRY and CDR2 is SYGVKD in the germline V gene. The CDR3 is made up of 14 amino acids. This CDR3 reads CAISRTGGDTEAFF. In DNA, the CDR3 is TGTGCCATCAGCAGGACCGGCGGGGACACTGAAGCTTTCTTT.

Only a few counts were recorded for this clone. The genes are TRBV6-9 and TRBJ2-5; D may be TRBD2 (8 bases). The CDR3 has 15 residues. Trimming pared 8 bases from V and 8 bases from J, leaving 24 bases between. Germline V gene sequence: CDR1 MNHGY, CDR2 SVAAGI. CDR3 DNA: TGTGCCAGCCGGGAGGGGGCAGGGAGAGAGGGAACCCAGTACTTC. This sequence encodes CASREGAGREGTQYF.

The genes are TRBV5-8 and TRBJ2-1; 7 nucleotides line up with TRBD1. Trimming at V came to 4 bases and at J to 4 bases, leaving 5 bases not matched to a gene. The CDR3 spans 14 residues. CDR1 and CDR2 (germline): SGHTS, YDEGEE. CDR3 sequence: CASSPGTAYNEQFF. CDR3 nucleotides: TGTGCCAGCAGCCCCGGGACAGCTTACAATGAGCAGTTCTTC.

The chain is built from TRBV5-4 and TRBJ1-4; D may be TRBD1 (5 bases). Germline assignment: CDR1 SGHNT and CDR2 YYREEE (reference sequence). The V end lost 1 base, the J end lost 2 bases, and 12 bases lay between the germline ends. This CDR3 has 16 residues. The CDR3 loop is CASSLLGGSTNEKLFF. CDR3 bases: TGTGCCAGCAGCTTGTTGGGGGGGTCCACTAATGAAAAACTGTTTTTT.

The chain recombines TRBV27 with TRBJ1-2, with 11 bases matching TRBD1. Trimming took 6 bases from V and 2 from J; bases not matched to a gene: 2. Germline CDR1 is MNHEY and CDR2 is SMNVEV (reference sequence). There are 14 residues in the CDR3. The CDR3 nucleotides read TGTGCCAGCAGGAGGACAGGGGGCAACTATGGCTACACCTTC. As protein: CASRRTGGNYGYTF.